Here is one T cell receptor (beta chain) with its context. Its specific antigen is unknown. No per-base quality is available; no much larger clone lies one base away. The collaborating institutions used their own protocols to collect whole blood in K2EDTA tubes. For TCRbeta analysis, collaborator samples were shipped as frozen whole blood, as isolated PBMCs, or as DNA extracted from either sample type. The data were taken from a study of blood T cell repertoires in COVID-19 (dated by TCRdb to 2020 to 2021). As for the study more broadly: The collaborator samples originated in the United States, Italy and Spain and spanned the acute and convalescent phases of COVID-19. The material from the prospective study consisted of cDNA or gDNA derived from T cells, B-cell-depleted T cells, or PBMCs. The repertoires were released in a freely available public database meant as a resource for research on the immune response to SARS-CoV-2. A de-identified subject ID, COVID-19 status, age in years and sex were almost always included in the sample metadata. Subjects who had been exposed to COVID-19, were actively infected with it, or had recovered from it provided the deeply sampled blood TCRbeta repertoires that made up the dataset. The samples were drawn from two sources: the first 160 participants of the ongoing ImmuneRACE study, and 1,200 or so subjects contributed by 6 global collaborators. Where available, HLA class I and class II types were obtained from metadata supplied by the sample provider rather than from assay-based typing. What the research found in general, with its limitations: The quantity of clinical and demographic metadata differed by source and by participant and was supplied without curation.

TCRbeta CDR3 regions were amplified from genomic DNA using the immunoSEQ Assay, a bias-controlled multiplex PCR. Under the source paper's analysis protocol: The number of nucleated cells in each sample was estimated from the amplification of reference gene primers within the assay. To quantify the absolute abundance of each unique TCRbeta CDR3 rearrangement, sequence reads were collapsed and filtered. For each sample, productive Simpson clonality was calculated as the square root of Simpson's diversity index across productive rearrangements. TCRdb retrieved this table from immuneACCESS and kept in-frame rearrangements only. Not all clones are present; in checked studies, unresolved V genes account for under half, and no reason is known for the remainder. The V and J calls and clone size were taken over from that table, and D and trimming were inferred from the DNA. Present in this sample are about 71,000 clones, roughly 89% of which were seen just once. The ten largest clones take up 2% of the sample.

The germline V gene provides CDR1 SNHLY and CDR2 FYNNEI. The germline V and J ends show losses of 5 bases and 0 bases respectively, and no gene match explains 3 bases of the junction. The cysteine opens and the phenylalanine closes a CDR3 of 14 amino acids. The read is trimmed to its CDR3 DNA, 42 bases read in frame from base 1. This TCR derives from a man aged 25-45 years with acute or convalescent COVID-19. Sample: peripheral blood. The chain couples TRBV2 to TRBJ2-5; the junction holds 7 bases that match TRBD1. The nucleotides are TGTGCCAGCAGTACAGGGGCGAACCAAGAGACCCAGTACTTC. This is translated as CASSTGANQETQYF.